This T cell receptor (beta chain) was recovered during a study of cytomegalovirus exposure and HLA in healthy donors. Study conclusions and caveats: Analyses of presence and absence presupposed an approximately uniform sequencing depth across donors.

The CDR3 is made up of 17 amino acids. V lost 5 bases to trimming and J lost 0 bases; unmatched junction nucleotides: 10. CDR1 and CDR2 from the germline V gene are SGHAT and FQNNGV. Primers for the PCR totalled 60 Vbeta and 13 Jbeta. Assay used: immunoSEQ multiplex PCR; TCRdb lists only in-frame clones, some missing. Counted here are 95,000 to 150,000 clones, around 77% occurring once; the ten biggest clones make up around 3.9%. This clone has more than one count but fewer than ten. Its cognate antigen is unknown. The TCR was taken from a human donor in good health. Sequenced material: PBMCs. The gene calls are TRBV11-2 and TRBJ1-3; 7 bases match TRBD1. This chain's CDR3 is CASSQGTASYSGNTIYF. The CDR3 nucleotides are TGTGCCAGCAGCCAGGGGACAGCTTCGTACTCTGGAAACACCATATATTTT.